One and the same sample provided the 28 T cell receptor beta chains below, sequenced in a study of blood T cell repertoires in COVID-19. Profiling relied on immunoSEQ multiplex PCR, and the TCRdb table lists in-frame clones only, not all of them. In the table there are roughly 160,000 clones, 86% of which are singletons. The sample taken for sequencing was peripheral blood. The receptor set was obtained from a man in his 60s with acute or convalescent COVID-19.

V is TRBV3-1 (or the pseudogene TRBV3-2) and J is TRBJ2-1; 13 bases fit TRBD2. The V and J ends lost 6 bases and 10 bases, in that order; junction bases with no gene match: 9. CDR1 is LGHDT, CDR2 YNNKEL, per germline (reference sequence). The CDR3 runs to 15 residues. The CDR3 DNA reads as TGTGCCAGCAGTCAGGAACTAGCGGGAGGGTTAGAGCAGTTCTTC. It encodes CASSQELAGGLEQFF.

This rearrangement joins TRBV12-3 or TRBV12-4 to TRBJ1-6; D ambiguous. V was pared by 8 bases and J by 16 bases, with 18 bases between. CDR3 size: 12 residues. The DNA for the CDR3 is TGTGCCAGCGGTGGGTCGGGGTTTACGCTCCACTTT. It is translated as CASGGSGFTLHF.

The chain recombines TRBV28 with TRBJ1-6; no clear D. The V end lost 6 bases, the J end lost 7 bases, and 10 bases lay between the germline ends. CDR1 is MDHEN, CDR2 SYDVKM, per germline. The CDR3 loop spans 13 amino acids. Here the CDR3 DNA reads TGTGCCAGCAGCGATCAGACAAATTCACCCCTCCACTTT. Its protein is CASSDQTNSPLHF.

The chain carries TRBV14 and TRBJ2-3; TRBD1 is a possible D gene (5 bases). This CDR3 contains 17 residues. CDR1 and CDR2 (germline): SGHDN, FVKESK. The V gene lost 4 bases and the J gene lost 2 bases, with 19 bases spanning the gap. The CDR3 bases are TGTGCCAGCAGCCGCCGTAGGGGCGGCCTCTACACAGATACGCAGTATTTT. It translates to CASSRRRGGLYTDTQYF.

The chain carries TRBV14 and TRBJ2-7; D is uncertain. Trimming removed 0 bases at V and 6 bases at J, with 12 bases between. Germline assignment: CDR1 SGHDN and CDR2 FVKESK. The CDR3 has 14 residues. CDR3 nucleotide sequence: TGTGCCAGCAGCCAAGACGGTTATACCCTCGAGCAGTACTTC. Amino acids: CASSQDGYTLEQYF.

This rearrangement joins TRBV24-1 to TRBJ1-1; a possible D gene is TRBD1 (5 bases). Looked up from germline, CDR1 is KGHDR and CDR2 is SFDVKD. This CDR3 is 13 amino acids long. The ends were cut back, 5 bases at V and 12 bases at J, with 18 bases in the middle. CDR3 region: CATSGPLGRESFF. In DNA, the CDR3 is TGTGCCACCAGTGGGCCTTTGGGCAGGGAATCTTTCTTT.

The chain carries TRBV7-7 and TRBJ2-2, with 10 bases lining up with TRBD2. Germline CDR1 SSHAT, CDR2 FNYEAQ (reference sequence). The length of the CDR3 is 15 residues. J lost 6 bases, V lost 6 bases, and 7 bases had no gene match. The chain's CDR3 is CASRPLAGLAGELFF. DNA for the CDR3: TGTGCCAGCAGACCACTAGCGGGATTGGCCGGGGAGCTGTTTTTT.

This chain links TRBV5-1 with TRBJ2-1; 10 bases align to TRBD2. This CDR3 comprises 16 residues. Germline V gene data show CDR1 as SGHRS and CDR2 as YFSETQ. V was pared by 4 bases and J by 8 bases, with 12 bases of the junction left unmatched. In DNA, the CDR3 is TGCGCCAGCAGCATACGGGTAGCGGGAGGTTTATATGAGCAGTTCTTC. It codes for CASSIRVAGGLYEQFF.

V and J are TRBV19 and TRBJ2-7, with TRBD2 matching over 12 bases. CDR1 is LNHDA and CDR2 is SQIVND in the germline V gene (reference sequence). J lost 2 bases, V lost 5 bases, and 10 bases had no gene match. The CDR3 runs 17 residues. CDR3 in DNA: TGTGCCAGTAGTCTCTACGTCTGGACTAGCGGGACCTACGAGCAGTACTTC. Amino acids: CASSLYVWTSGTYEQYF.

This sequence joins TRBV29-1 and TRBJ2-7; no definite D call. This CDR3 region has 13 residues. V was cut by 4 bases and J by 6 bases, with 16 bases left in between. Germline CDR1 SQVTM, CDR2 ANQGSEA. The CDR3: CSVGGGDPREQYF. The CDR3 bases are TGCAGCGTTGGTGGCGGCGACCCGCGCGAGCAGTACTTC.

J is TRBJ1-1 and V is TRBV28; 7 bases align to TRBD1. V gave up 5 bases and J gave up 1 base; unmatched junction bases: 7. The CDR3 sequence is 15 residues long. Germline V gives CDR1 MDHEN, CDR2 SYDVKM. CDR3 sequence: CASSDPRGRNTEAFF. The CDR3 DNA sequence: TGTGCCAGCAGTGACCCCAGGGGGAGGAACACTGAAGCTTTCTTT.

J is TRBJ2-7 and V is TRBV6-5, with 11 bases identical to TRBD2. In germline, CDR1 is MNHEY, CDR2 SVGAGI. The V and J ends lost 5 bases and 4 bases, in that order; junction bases with no gene match: 4. The CDR3 runs to 14 residues. The CDR3: CASSIGTSGYEQYF. For the CDR3, the DNA is TGTGCCAGCAGTATCGGGACTAGCGGTTACGAGCAGTACTTC.

In regard to this clone: This specimen includes other DNA sequences encoding the same CDR3. This rearrangement joins TRBV28 to TRBJ1-2; 7 positions match TRBD1. The germline CDR1 and CDR2 sequences are MDHEN and SYDVKM. The junction had 7 bases not matched to a gene; V was cut back by 5 bases and J by 7 bases. This CDR3 is 13 amino acids long. CDR3 sequence: CASSPTGVRGYTF. CDR3 DNA sequence: TGTGCCAGCAGTCCCACAGGGGTACGTGGCTACACCTTC.

The V call is TRBV28, the J call TRBJ1-2; maybe TRBD1 (5 bases). The CDR3 loop spans 15 amino acids. V shed 6 bases and J shed 8 bases, with 22 bases lying between them. Germline assignment: CDR1 MDHEN and CDR2 SYDVKM. The CDR3 protein is CASSSSFAGLRGYTF. The CDR3 DNA reads TGTGCCAGCAGCAGCTCATTTGCAGGGCTTAGAGGCTACACCTTC.

V usage is TRBV5-1 and J usage is TRBJ2-1, with 7 bases fitting TRBD1. This CDR3 region has 16 residues. The V segment lost 4 bases and the J segment 4 bases; nucleotides outside the gene matches: 11. Looked up from germline, CDR1 is SGHRS and CDR2 is YFSETQ. The CDR3 nucleotides are TGCGCCAGCAGCCCATCACAGGGGACGACTTACAATGAGCAGTTCTTC. This codes for CASSPSQGTTYNEQFF.

The chain joins TRBV5-4 to TRBJ1-2, with TRBD1 as a possible D gene (5 bases). The germline V gene has CDR1 SGHNT and CDR2 YYREEE (reference sequence). V was trimmed by 0 bases and J by 2 bases, leaving 8 bases between them. This CDR3 contains 14 residues. The chain's CDR3 is CASSLDRFNYGYTF. The DNA for the CDR3 is TGTGCCAGCAGCTTGGACAGGTTCAACTATGGCTACACCTTC.

Only a few counts were recorded for this clone. CDR3 sequence (DNA): TGTGCCAGTTCCCCCGGGGGGAGCTCCTACAATGAGCAGTTCTTC. It yields the protein CASSPGGSSYNEQFF. V gene TRBV9 combines with J gene TRBJ2-1, with 7 bases matching TRBD2. CDR1 and CDR2 (germline): SGDLS, YYNGEE. The CDR3 consists of 15 residues. J was trimmed by 0 bases and V by 8 bases; bases with no gene match: 8.

The genes are TRBV6-5 and TRBJ2-3, with a weak D call TRBD1 (6 bases). This CDR3 region has 13 residues. CDR1 is MNHEY, CDR2 SVGAGI, per germline. Trimming stripped 11 bases from V and 1 base from J, with 13 bases between. The CDR3 reads CASWGQRTDTQYF. CDR3 sequence (DNA): TGTGCCTCCTGGGGACAACGCACAGATACGCAGTATTTT.

This clone has just a few counts. J is TRBJ1-1 and V is TRBV2; D ambiguous. The CDR3 has 16 amino acids. V was shortened by 4 bases and J by 0 bases, with 15 bases between the two germline ends. The germline V gene has CDR1 SNHLY and CDR2 FYNNEI. CDR3 in amino acids: CASSVGVGRMNTEAFF. The DNA for the CDR3 is TGTGCCAGCAGTGTAGGTGTAGGGAGAATGAACACTGAAGCTTTCTTT.

Only one count was recorded for this clone. This rearrangement joins TRBV9 to TRBJ1-6; D not resolved. V was clipped by 0 bases and J by 5 bases, with 18 bases between them. Germline V lookup: CDR1 SGDLS, CDR2 YYNGEE. The CDR3 loop spans 18 amino acids. The CDR3 region has the DNA TGTGCCAGCAGCGTAGGCCATGGAGGCTTTGGGGATAATTCACCCCTCCACTTT. Its translation: CASSVGHGGFGDNSPLHF. Filled out from reference TRBV9 and TRBJ1-6, the complete variable domain reads DSGVTQTPKHLITATGQRVTLRCSPRSGDLSVYWYQQSLDQGLQFLIQYYNGEERAKGNILERFSAQQFPDLHSELNLSSLELGDSALYFCASSVGHGGFGDNSPLHFGNGTRLTVT.

The chain combines TRBV2 with TRBJ1-1; TRBD1 agrees at 8 bases. The germline CDR1 and CDR2 sequences are SNHLY and FYNNEI. The V segment lost 7 bases and the J segment 1 base; nucleotides outside the gene matches: 5. The CDR3 has 14 amino acids. The CDR3 is CASKRDRSNTEAFF. CDR3 in DNA: TGTGCCAGCAAACGGGACAGGTCGAACACTGAAGCTTTCTTT.

CDR3 protein: CATRKTGSTDTQYF. The CDR3 nucleotides read TGTGCCACCAGGAAGACAGGCAGCACAGATACGCAGTATTTT. This chain links TRBV24-1 with TRBJ2-3; a possible D gene is TRBD1 (6 bases). The ends were cut back, 7 bases at V and 0 bases at J, with 10 bases in the middle. Germline V CDR1 and CDR2: KGHDR, SFDVKD. The CDR3 is 14 residues long.

V usage is TRBV5-5 and J usage is TRBJ2-1; 9 positions agree with TRBD2. There are 15 residues in the CDR3. Germline CDR1 reads SGHKS; CDR2 reads YYEKEE (reference sequence). J was trimmed by 8 bases and V by 5 bases; bases with no gene match: 11. The CDR3 protein is CASSLSGRGNDEQFF. The CDR3 coding sequence is TGTGCCAGCAGTCTTAGCGGGAGAGGTAACGATGAGCAGTTCTTC.

This clone was observed once. The chain recombines TRBV5-4 with TRBJ1-3, with a tentative D call TRBD1 (6 bases). Trimming shortened V by 3 bases and J by 2 bases, and 12 bases separated the two germline ends. Germline V gives CDR1 SGHNT, CDR2 YYREEE (reference sequence). The CDR3 totals 15 residues. In DNA form, the CDR3 reads TGTGCCAGCAGCTCAACAACAGGGACTGGAAACACCATATATTTT. Translated, it gives CASSSTTGTGNTIYF.

CDR3: CSVGQSYGYTF. The CDR3 DNA sequence: TGCAGCGTTGGACAGAGCTATGGCTACACCTTC. V gene TRBV29-1 combines with J gene TRBJ1-2, with TRBD1 as a possible D gene (5 bases). Germline V gene data show CDR1 as SQVTM and CDR2 as ANQGSEA. The CDR3 is 11 amino acids. Trimming took off 4 bases at V and 4 bases at J, with 7 bases between the two ends.

The rearrangement links TRBV3-1 (or the pseudogene TRBV3-2) to TRBJ2-2; D possibly corresponds to TRBD2 (7 bases). V shed 4 bases and J shed 6 bases, with 18 bases lying between them. Germline lookup yields CDR1 LGHDT and CDR2 YNNKEL (reference sequence). The CDR3 runs 16 residues. In DNA form, the CDR3 reads TGTGCCAGCAGCCTAGAGGGGGGGCGTAAGGCCGGGGAGCTGTTTTTT. Protein product: CASSLEGGRKAGELFF.

A few counts support this clone. This chain links TRBV5-4 with TRBJ2-1; a possible D gene is TRBD2 (5 bases). Per the germline V gene, CDR1 is SGHNT and CDR2 is YYREEE (reference sequence). This CDR3 is 13 amino acids long. V dropped 2 bases and J dropped 5 bases, with 8 bases sitting between them. CDR3: CASSFDYHNEQFF. As DNA, the CDR3 is TGTGCCAGCAGCTTTGACTACCACAATGAGCAGTTCTTC.

Only one count was recorded for this clone. The V call is TRBV7-2, the J call TRBJ2-7, with a tentative D call TRBD2 (6 bases). CDR3 length: 13 residues. CDR1 is SGHTA, CDR2 FQGNSA, per germline. With 2 bases removed from V and 9 bases from J, the gap between germline ends came to 14 bases. CDR3 region: CASSLTRDSVQYF. In nucleotides, the CDR3 is TGTGCCAGCAGCTTAACCCGGGACTCAGTGCAGTACTTC.